This entry lists 10 T cell receptor beta chains sequenced from one sample in a study of blood T cell repertoires in COVID-19. Assay used: immunoSEQ multiplex PCR; TCRdb lists only in-frame clones, some missing. This sample has 350,000 to 400,000 clones, with 90% found just once. Sequenced sample: peripheral blood. All receptors derive from a man aged 18 to 30 with active or convalescent COVID-19.

This clone was counted once. J is TRBJ2-7 and V is TRBV6-5; TRBD2 might be the D (6 bases). Germline CDR1 and CDR2: MNHEY and SVGAGI. CDR3 length: 15 residues. Trimming removed 9 bases at V and 3 bases at J, with 21 bases between. Here the CDR3 reads CASKIGTSSYYEQYF. CDR3 DNA sequence: TGTGCCAGTAAGATCGGGACTTCATCCTACTACGAGCAGTACTTC.

V gene TRBV11-3 combines with J gene TRBJ2-2; 10 nucleotides agree with TRBD1. CDR3 size: 16 residues. The germline gives CDR1 SGHNT, CDR2 YENEEA. J was trimmed by 0 bases and V by 5 bases; bases with no gene match: 3. CDR3 sequence (DNA): TGTGCCAGCAGCCCAGGACAGGGGGCGAACACCGGGGAGCTGTTTTTT. Translated: CASSPGQGANTGELFF.

The genes are TRBV7-3 and TRBJ2-1, with TRBD1 matching 7 bases. Germline CDR1 SGHTA, CDR2 FQGTGA. The V gene end was trimmed by 4 bases and the J gene end by 2 bases; junction bases not matched to a gene: 5. CDR3 length: 15 residues. CDR3 amino acids: CASSSAGTAYNEQFF. CDR3 coding DNA: TGTGCCAGCAGCTCAGCCGGGACAGCCTACAATGAGCAGTTCTTC.

This rearrangement joins TRBV2 to TRBJ2-5; 10 bases are a match to TRBD2. Germline V gene sequence: CDR1 SNHLY, CDR2 FYNNEI. With 3 bases clipped from V and 4 bases from J, the junction kept 8 bases outside the gene matches. The CDR3 consists of 16 residues. CDR3 in amino acids: CASSEGLAGVGETQYF. The DNA of the CDR3 is TGTGCCAGCAGTGAGGGGCTAGCGGGAGTAGGAGAGACCCAGTACTTC.

The gene calls are TRBV7-2 and TRBJ2-1; 14 nucleotides match TRBD2. This CDR3 is built from 16 residues. The trim removed 1 base at V and 9 bases at J, leaving 5 bases unmatched. Per germline, CDR1 SGHTA and CDR2 FQGNSA. The CDR3 DNA is TGTGCCAGCAGCTTAGTGACTAGCGGGGGGGCACGTGAGCAGTTCTTC. Translating gives CASSLVTSGGAREQFF.

The chain links TRBV6-2 or TRBV6-3 to TRBJ2-3; TRBD2 aligns across 9 bases. V was pared by 2 bases and J by 0 bases, with 6 bases of the junction left unmatched. The CDR3 length is 17 residues. CDR1 is MNHEY and CDR2 is SVGEGT in the germline V gene. Here the CDR3 DNA reads TGTGCCAGCAGTTACATCCTAGCGGGGTCTAGCACAGATACGCAGTATTTT. Translating gives CASSYILAGSSTDTQYF.

The DNA for the CDR3 is TGTGCCAGCTCACCACAGAACAGGGCCGAAAAACTGTTTTTT. Protein: CASSPQNRAEKLFF. The chain is built from TRBV18 and TRBJ1-4; possibly TRBD1 for D (6 bases). The CDR3 runs 14 residues. V lost 1 base to trimming and J lost 8 bases, with 11 bases between them. The germline CDR1 and CDR2 sequences are KGHSH and LQKENI.

This clone showed up just once. The V and J genes are TRBV27 and TRBJ1-5, with 10 bases fitting TRBD1. The CDR3 consists of 16 residues. With 5 bases clipped from V and 6 bases from J, the junction kept 10 bases outside the gene matches. Per germline, CDR1 MNHEY and CDR2 SMNVEV (reference sequence). The CDR3 nucleotides read TGTGCCAGCAGTGAGAGCCGGGACAGGGGAAGTCAGCCCCAGCATTTT. As protein: CASSESRDRGSQPQHF.

The chain is built from TRBV6-5 and TRBJ2-2; 7 bases are a match to TRBD2. Germline V gene data show CDR1 as MNHEY and CDR2 as SVGAGI. CDR3 length equals 15 residues. Germline trimming cut 8 bases from V and 0 bases from J; bases unmatched to any gene: 6. CDR3 loop: CASGRGPSNTGELFF. The CDR3 bases are TGTGCCAGCGGGAGGGGCCCTTCGAACACCGGGGAGCTGTTTTTT.

The CDR3: CASSQDGHTTNYGYTF. The CDR3 DNA follows: TGTGCCAGCAGCCAAGATGGGCACACCACTAACTATGGCTACACCTTC. The V and J genes are TRBV14 and TRBJ1-2; D is uncertain. The germline V gene encodes CDR1 SGHDN and CDR2 FVKESK. The length of the CDR3 is 16 residues. The ends were cut back, 0 bases at V and 0 bases at J, with 11 bases in the middle.